The rows below give T cell receptor beta chains drawn from one sample of a study of OX40 agonist ivuxolimab in advanced cancers. TCRdb's copy holds only in-frame clones and misses some; the assay was immunoSEQ multiplex PCR. The sample lists fewer than 35,000 clones; roughly 76% were seen once. The material was CD4+ or CD8+ T cells sorted from blood, obtained in a trial of the OX40 agonist ivuxolimab. The receptors stem from an adult with an advanced solid tumor such as melanoma, head and neck, liver or kidney cancer. The CDR3 runs from the conserved cysteine through the conserved F or W.

TRBV6-1	14	CASSDGGSSYEQYF
TRBV7-3	14	CASSLGTGRSEAFF
TRBV19	12	CASSIVGVGYTF
TRBV5-6	12	CASSFPRETQYF
TRBV6-5	13	CASADRGLNEQFF
TRBV6-5	15	CASSPWTSYQETQYF
TRBV19	13	CASSPGTGRGYTF
TRBV6-5	15	CASSRLARGTDTQYF
TRBV7-2	16	CASSLEGQPKGYGYTF
TRBV6-6	14	CASSGGGNTGELFF
TRBV5-6	12	CASRTRGGKLFF
TRBV4-3	13	CASSQDLGDGYTF
TRBV11-3	11	CASSLGDTQYF
TRBV6-5	15	CASSRGLAGSETQYF
TRBV7-2	15	CASSLGPGQGAKAFF
TRBV2	14	CASSADRANTEAFF
TRBV2	14	CASRSDRGLYGYTF
TRBV23-1	17	CASSQSVPGRYAYEQYF
TRBV28	16	CASTLAGGPRYNEQFF
TRBV7-6	15	CASSPGSRFSGELFF
TRBV6-1	14	CASSRDRVTGELFF
TRBV28	15	CASSLRSPGRNEQFF
TRBV5-1	14	CASSLELAQNEQFF
TRBV11-3	13	CASSRTGANEQFF
TRBV27	13	CASSLEQHTEAFF
TRBV28	16	CASSLVSPQTGGGYTF
TRBV18	15	CASSPPIGRGNTQYF
TRBV19	14	CASRLAPNTDTQYF
TRBV7-6	13	CASSLTRYTEAFF
TRBV4-3	17	CASSQESLAHPPYEQYF
TRBV5-6	17	CASSNRDRGLLIDEQYF
TRBV28	12	CASTPGYGRAFF
TRBV11-3	19	CASNVSTRLTRSGANVLTF
TRBV5-4	15	CASSPQGGRKDTQYF
TRBV15	13	CATDRGHGAEAFF
TRBV10-2	14	CASSRGRGAYEQYF
TRBV28	14	CASSFMGATDTQYF
TRBV7-2	14	CASSSGGSGNTIYF
TRBV28	13	CASTRDSSYGYTF
TRBV7-3	16	CASSPWTKRNTGELFF
TRBV19	15	CASSNIRGERETQYF
TRBV7-2	13	CASSLVRNTEAFF
TRBV4-3	17	CASSQEWGSSGANVLTF
TRBV28	14	CASSFSRGANIQYF
TRBV7-2	17	CASSLGSRQALLYGYTF
TRBV20-1	10	CSARTEKLFF
TRBV6-6	11	CASSRTDTQYF
TRBV14	14	CASSQSTDFYGYTF
TRBV6-6	13	CASTGVRTYEQYF
TRBV11-3	14	CASSLEVVLAGYTF
TRBV11-1	14	CASSFYSLNSPLHF
TRBV11-2	13	CASSLAPQDQQFF
TRBV7-2	15	CASSSQGARYNEQFF
TRBV6-5	13	CASTQAGDYGYTF